These 17 T cell receptor beta chains originate from one sample sequenced in a study of OX40 agonist ivuxolimab in advanced cancers. Profiled with immunoSEQ multiplex PCR; TCRdb holds only in-frame clones, not every one. The sample consists of some 84,000 clones, about nine tenths of them appearing once. This sample comprised CD4+ or CD8+ T cells sorted from blood, obtained in a trial of the OX40 agonist ivuxolimab. Every receptor here comes from an adult with an advanced solid tumor such as melanoma, head and neck, liver or kidney cancer.

The rearrangement links TRBV27 to TRBJ2-2, with 10 positions matching TRBD2. The CDR3 is made up of 18 amino acids. Per the germline V gene, CDR1 is MNHEY and CDR2 is SMNVEV (reference sequence). The trim removed 5 bases at V and 5 bases at J, leaving 14 bases unmatched. For the CDR3, the DNA is TGTGCCAGCAGTCGCCCTGGAGCGGGGGGGCCACGAACCGGGGAGCTGTTTTTT. Protein sequence: CASSRPGAGGPRTGELFF.

The gene calls are TRBV19 and TRBJ1-1; unclear D gene. The V gene lost 3 bases and the J gene lost 3 bases, with 8 bases spanning the gap. The CDR3 is made up of 13 amino acids. The germline V gene has CDR1 LNHDA and CDR2 SQIVND (reference sequence). The CDR3 spells CASSISGYTEAFF. CDR3 DNA: TGTGCCAGTAGTATCTCCGGTTACACTGAAGCTTTCTTT.

In this sample, this clone turned up a few times. V and J are TRBV7-9 and TRBJ1-1; D ambiguous. With 5 bases removed from V and 5 bases from J, the gap between germline ends came to 15 bases. The germline V gene has CDR1 SEHNR and CDR2 FQNEAQ (reference sequence). CDR3 length equals 14 residues. The chain's CDR3 is CASSATPGGTEAFF. The CDR3 region has the DNA TGTGCCAGCAGCGCGACACCAGGAGGGACTGAAGCTTTCTTT.

Points on this clone: A much larger clone is a single base away; this may be a read error. Other DNA sequences within the sample encode an identical CDR3. The chain links TRBV5-6 to TRBJ2-7; no definite D call. Germline CDR1 and CDR2: SGHDT and YYEEEE. This CDR3 has 12 amino acids. V was clipped by 3 bases and J by 0 bases, with 4 bases between them. The CDR3 is CASSSTSYEQYF. In nucleotides, the CDR3 is TGTGCCAGCAGCTCAACCTCCTACGAGCAGTACTTC. Full variable domain (outside the CDR3, taken from reference TRBV5-6 and TRBJ2-7): DAGVTQSPTHLIKTRGQQVTLRCSPKSGHDTVSWYQQALGQGPQFIFQYYEEEERQRGNFPDRFSGHQFPNYSSELNVNALLLGDSALYLCASSSTSYEQYFGPGTRLTVT.

The chain recombines TRBV7-9 with TRBJ2-7; possibly TRBD1 for D (6 bases). This CDR3 has 14 residues. The V and J ends lost 2 bases and 5 bases respectively, with 13 bases between them. Germline assignment: CDR1 SEHNR and CDR2 FQNEAQ (reference sequence). CDR3 residues: CASSLSGVVHEQYF. The CDR3 coding sequence is TGTGCCAGCAGCTTATCAGGGGTAGTTCACGAGCAGTACTTC.

This chain connects TRBV9 to TRBJ1-1; tentatively, D is TRBD1 (6 bases). V lost 2 bases, J lost 1 base, and 12 bases lay in between. The CDR3 is 15 residues long. Germline CDR1 and CDR2: SGDLS and YYNGEE. The CDR3 protein is CASSVWDIQNTEAFF. As DNA, the CDR3 is TGTGCCAGCAGCGTTTGGGACATCCAGAACACTGAAGCTTTCTTT.

The count of this clone is one. The same CDR3 is also encoded by other DNA sequences in this sample. The rearrangement joins TRBV5-6 to TRBJ2-7; D is undetermined. Germline assignment: CDR1 SGHDT and CDR2 YYEEEE. The V end was cut by 2 bases, the J end by 2 bases, with 2 bases between. The CDR3 is 11 residues long. The DNA for the CDR3 is TGTGCCAGCAGCTTAGCCTACGAGCAGTACTTC. Encoded protein: CASSLAYEQYF.

The chain recombines TRBV7-8 with TRBJ2-3; 12 bases map to TRBD1. This CDR3 comprises 17 residues. Trimming at V came to 5 bases and at J to 3 bases, leaving 9 bases not matched to a gene. Germline V gene data show CDR1 as SGHVS and CDR2 as FQNEAQ. Here the CDR3 reads CASSRRPGQGATDTQYF. CDR3 in DNA: TGTGCCAGCAGCAGACGGCCGGGACAGGGGGCAACAGATACGCAGTATTTT.

J is TRBJ1-4 and V is TRBV6-1, with D tentatively TRBD1 (6 bases). Trimming shortened V by 2 bases and J by 7 bases, and 20 bases separated the two germline ends. The CDR3 spans 17 residues. Germline V gene lookup returns CDR1 MNHNS and CDR2 SASEGT. CDR3 loop: CASSEMRGGEIGEKLFF. As DNA, the CDR3 is TGTGCCAGCAGTGAAATGAGGGGGGGTGAGATCGGTGAAAAACTGTTTTTT.

This clone was seen a single time. V gene TRBV9 combines with J gene TRBJ1-1; possible D gene TRBD1, 5 bases. The length of the CDR3 is 17 residues. Between the trimmed V and J ends, which lost 0 bases and 7 bases, there was a span of 22 bases. Germline V gene sequence: CDR1 SGDLS, CDR2 YYNGEE. CDR3 in amino acids: CASSVAAFGQGPFEAFF. CDR3 coding DNA: TGTGCCAGCAGCGTAGCTGCGTTCGGTCAGGGACCCTTTGAAGCTTTCTTT.

The chain couples TRBV5-1 to TRBJ1-3, with a weak D call TRBD1 (5 bases). The CDR3 runs 15 residues. Germline V gives CDR1 SGHRS, CDR2 YFSETQ. V lost 4 bases and J 0 bases, leaving 11 bases between the germline ends. This chain's CDR3 is CASSPDRHSGNTIYF. The CDR3 bases are TGCGCCAGCAGCCCAGACAGACACTCTGGAAACACCATATATTTT.

In the case of this clone: Additional DNA sequences in this sample encode the identical CDR3. The chain is built from TRBV6-5 and TRBJ1-4; D is undetermined. Germline V gives CDR1 MNHEY, CDR2 SVGAGI. Trimming cost V 2 bases and J 1 base, with 5 bases left between them. CDR3 size: 14 residues. CDR3 residues: CASSYLGTNEKLFF. CDR3 coding DNA: TGTGCCAGCAGTTACCTCGGAACTAATGAAAAACTGTTTTTT.

V usage is TRBV27 and J usage is TRBJ2-1; TRBD2 aligns across 13 bases. Germline CDR1 reads MNHEY; CDR2 reads SMNVEV (reference sequence). Germline trimming cut 5 bases from V and 6 bases from J; bases unmatched to any gene: 7. CDR3 size: 16 residues. DNA for the CDR3: TGTGCCAGCAGTGGATGGACTAGCGGGGGTCTCAATGAGCAGTTCTTC. Protein sequence: CASSGWTSGGLNEQFF.

The V gene is TRBV15, the J gene TRBJ1-3, with 7 bases that match TRBD1. This CDR3 is built from 15 residues. V shed 0 bases and J 4 bases; nucleotides not matched to a gene: 3. The V gene's germline CDR1 is LNHNV and CDR2 YYDKDF (reference sequence). CDR3 nucleotides: TGTGCCACCAGCAGAGATAAAGGGGGCGGAAACACCATATATTTT. Translation gives CATSRDKGGGNTIYF.

The rearrangement uses TRBV6-6 and TRBJ1-3; unclear D gene. V was trimmed by 7 bases and J by 1 base, leaving 14 bases between them. This CDR3 is built from 15 residues. Germline V gene sequence: CDR1 MNHNY, CDR2 SVGAGI (reference sequence). The CDR3 loop is CASIKIAGSGNTIYF. CDR3 nucleotide sequence: TGTGCCAGCATAAAAATCGCGGGATCTGGAAACACCATATATTTT.

The chain employs TRBV11-1 and TRBJ2-1; 7 bases match TRBD1. CDR3 length: 17 amino acids. The V gene's germline CDR1 is SGHAT and CDR2 FQDESV (reference sequence). With 4 bases clipped from V and 0 bases from J, the junction kept 9 bases outside the gene matches. The CDR3 loop reads CASSYYRGLSSYNEQFF. CDR3 bases: TGTGCCAGCAGCTACTACAGGGGTCTGAGCTCCTACAATGAGCAGTTCTTC. Full variable domain (missing parts from reference TRBV11-1 and TRBJ2-1): EAEVAQSPRYKITEKSQAVAFWCDPISGHATLYWYRQILGQGPELLVQFQDESVVDDSQLPKDRFSAERLKGVDSTLKIQPAELGDSAMYLCASSYYRGLSSYNEQFFGPGTRLTVL.

The chain uses TRBV6-5 and TRBJ1-1; 9 bases are a match to TRBD1. The J segment lost 11 bases and the V segment lost 2 bases, leaving 9 bases of the junction unmatched. Germline CDR1 is MNHEY and CDR2 is SVGAGI. CDR3 length: 14 amino acids. The CDR3 loop reads CASSYNTGGALAFF. CDR3 bases: TGTGCCAGCAGTTACAACACAGGGGGCGCGTTGGCTTTCTTT.